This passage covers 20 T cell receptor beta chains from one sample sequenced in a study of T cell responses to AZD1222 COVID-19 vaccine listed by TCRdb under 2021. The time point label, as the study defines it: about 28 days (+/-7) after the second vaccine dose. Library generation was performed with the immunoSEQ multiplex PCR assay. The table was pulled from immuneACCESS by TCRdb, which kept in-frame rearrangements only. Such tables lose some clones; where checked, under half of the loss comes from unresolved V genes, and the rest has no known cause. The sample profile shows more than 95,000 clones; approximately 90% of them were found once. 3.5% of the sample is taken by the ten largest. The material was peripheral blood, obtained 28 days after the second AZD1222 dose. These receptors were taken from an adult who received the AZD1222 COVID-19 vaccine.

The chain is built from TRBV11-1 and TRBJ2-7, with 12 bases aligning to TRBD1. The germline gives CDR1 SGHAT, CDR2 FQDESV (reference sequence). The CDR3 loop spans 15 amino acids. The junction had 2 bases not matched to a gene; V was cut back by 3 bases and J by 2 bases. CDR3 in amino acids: CASSLGQGATYEQYF. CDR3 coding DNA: TGTGCCAGCAGCTTGGGACAGGGGGCCACCTACGAGCAGTACTTC.

CDR3 protein: CATGEGDTEAFF. CDR3 in DNA: TGTGCCACGGGTGAGGGAGACACTGAAGCTTTCTTT. This chain joins TRBV11-2 and TRBJ1-1, with D uncertain. V gave up 10 bases and J gave up 3 bases, with 12 bases separating them. This CDR3 spans 12 amino acids. Germline-derived CDR1 and CDR2 are SGHAT and FQNNGV. Full variable domain (outside the CDR3, taken from reference TRBV11-2 and TRBJ1-1): EAGVAQSPRYKIIEKRQSVAFWCNPISGHATLYWYQQILGQGPKLLIQFQNNGVVDDSQLPKDRFSAERLKGVDSTLKIQPAKLEDSAVYLCATGEGDTEAFFGQGTRLTVV.

This CDR3 is CASSRVGSGGTEAFF. For the CDR3, the DNA is TGTGCCAGCAGCCGGGTAGGGAGCGGGGGCACTGAAGCTTTCTTT. The chain carries TRBV11-2 and TRBJ1-1, with a tentative D call TRBD1 (5 bases). Trimming took 5 bases from V and 4 from J, leaving 17 bases between them. There are 15 residues in the CDR3. Germline CDR1 is SGHAT and CDR2 is FQNNGV.

The DNA for the CDR3 is TGTGCCTGGAGGGAAGCCGTGGGCTATGGCTACACCTTC. Its translation: CAWREAVGYGYTF. This chain connects TRBV30 to TRBJ1-2, with D unclear. The CDR3 runs to 13 residues. The germline CDR1 and CDR2 sequences are GTSNPN and SVGIG (reference sequence). The germline V and J ends were trimmed by 3 bases and 4 bases, with 12 bases remaining between them.

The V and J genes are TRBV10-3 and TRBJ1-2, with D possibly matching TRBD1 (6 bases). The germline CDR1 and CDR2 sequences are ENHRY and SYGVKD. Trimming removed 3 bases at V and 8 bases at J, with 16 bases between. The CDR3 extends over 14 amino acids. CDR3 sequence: CAISESSGGIGYTF. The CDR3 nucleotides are TGTGCCATCAGTGAAAGCAGTGGGGGCATCGGCTACACCTTC.

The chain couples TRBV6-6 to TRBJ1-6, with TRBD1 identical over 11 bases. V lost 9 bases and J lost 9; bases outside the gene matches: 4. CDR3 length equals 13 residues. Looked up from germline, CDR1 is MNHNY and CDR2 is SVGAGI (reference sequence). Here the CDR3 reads CASTDRGPSPLHF. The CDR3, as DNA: TGTGCCAGTACGGACAGGGGGCCTTCACCCCTCCACTTT.

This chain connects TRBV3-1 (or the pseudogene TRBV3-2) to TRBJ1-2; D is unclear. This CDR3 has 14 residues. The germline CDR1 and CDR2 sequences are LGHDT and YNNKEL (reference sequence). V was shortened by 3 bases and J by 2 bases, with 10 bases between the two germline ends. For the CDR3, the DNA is TGTGCCAGCAGCCAGGGGAGCCTCAACTATGGCTACACCTTC. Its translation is CASSQGSLNYGYTF.

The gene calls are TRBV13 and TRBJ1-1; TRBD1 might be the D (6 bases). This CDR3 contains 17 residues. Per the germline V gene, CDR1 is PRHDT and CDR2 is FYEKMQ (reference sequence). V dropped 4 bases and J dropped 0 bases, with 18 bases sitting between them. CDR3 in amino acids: CASSSGGGGMMNTEAFF. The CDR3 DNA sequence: TGTGCCAGCAGCTCCGGTGGAGGGGGGATGATGAACACTGAAGCTTTCTTT.

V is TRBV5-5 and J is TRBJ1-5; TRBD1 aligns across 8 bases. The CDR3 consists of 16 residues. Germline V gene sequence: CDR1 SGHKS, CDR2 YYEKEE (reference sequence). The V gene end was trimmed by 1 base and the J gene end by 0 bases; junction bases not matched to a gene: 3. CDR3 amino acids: CASSLTGGHSNQPQHF. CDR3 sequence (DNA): TGTGCCAGCAGCTTGACAGGGGGACATAGCAATCAGCCCCAGCATTTT.

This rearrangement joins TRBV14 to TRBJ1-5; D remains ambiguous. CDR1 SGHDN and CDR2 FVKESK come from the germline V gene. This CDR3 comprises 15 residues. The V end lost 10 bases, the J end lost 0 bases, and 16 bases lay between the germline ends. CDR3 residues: CANHQGMHSNQPQHF. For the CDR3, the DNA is TGTGCCAACCACCAAGGTATGCATAGCAATCAGCCCCAGCATTTT. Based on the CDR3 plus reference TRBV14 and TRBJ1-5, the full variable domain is EAGVTQFPSHSVIEKGQTVTLRCDPISGHDNLYWYRRVMGKEIKFLLHFVKESKQDESGMPNNRFLAERTGGTYSTLKVQPAELEDSGVYFCANHQGMHSNQPQHFGDGTRLSIL.

The CDR3 reads CASSLVGYQETQYF. CDR3 DNA: TGTGCCAGCAGCTTAGTGGGGTATCAAGAGACCCAGTACTTC. The chain links TRBV13 to TRBJ2-5; D not resolved. Germline values: CDR1 PRHDT, CDR2 FYEKMQ (reference sequence). Trimming took 1 base from V and 2 from J, leaving 8 bases between them. The CDR3 is 14 amino acids.

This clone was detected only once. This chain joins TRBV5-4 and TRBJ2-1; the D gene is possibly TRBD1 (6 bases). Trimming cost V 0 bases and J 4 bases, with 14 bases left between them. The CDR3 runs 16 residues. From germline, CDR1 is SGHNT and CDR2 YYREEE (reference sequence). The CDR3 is CASSLASGVGYNEQFF. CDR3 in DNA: TGTGCCAGCAGCTTGGCCTCAGGGGTTGGGTACAATGAGCAGTTCTTC. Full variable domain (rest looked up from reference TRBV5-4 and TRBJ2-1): ETGVTQSPTHLIKTRGQQVTLRCSSQSGHNTVSWYQQALGQGPQFIFQYYREEENGRGNFPPRFSGLQFPNYSSELNVNALELDDSALYLCASSLASGVGYNEQFFGPGTRLTVL.

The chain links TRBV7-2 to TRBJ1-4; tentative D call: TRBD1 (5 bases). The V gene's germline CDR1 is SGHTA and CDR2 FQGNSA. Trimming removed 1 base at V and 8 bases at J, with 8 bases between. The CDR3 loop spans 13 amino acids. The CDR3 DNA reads TGTGCCAGCAGCTTAGTGCAGGGCGAAAAACTGTTTTTT. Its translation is CASSLVQGEKLFF. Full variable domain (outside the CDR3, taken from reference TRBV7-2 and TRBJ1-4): GAGVSQSPSNKVTEKGKDVELRCDPISGHTALYWYRQSLGQGLEFLIYFQGNSAPDKSGLPSDRFSAERTGGSVSTLTIQRTQQEDSAVYLCASSLVQGEKLFFGSGTQLSVL.

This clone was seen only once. The CDR3 spells CASSSNALTGGPNQPQHF. CDR3 coding DNA: TGTGCCAGCAGTTCAAACGCCCTAACAGGGGGCCCTAATCAGCCCCAGCATTTT. The chain links TRBV27 to TRBJ1-5; TRBD1 matches 9 bases. The CDR3 is made up of 18 amino acids. J was trimmed by 4 bases and V by 4 bases; bases with no gene match: 14. From germline, CDR1 is MNHEY and CDR2 SMNVEV (reference sequence).

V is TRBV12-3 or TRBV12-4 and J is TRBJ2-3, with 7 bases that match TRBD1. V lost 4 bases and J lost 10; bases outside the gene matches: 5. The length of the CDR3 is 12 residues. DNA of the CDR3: TGTGCCAGCAGTTCAGGACAGGAGCCGCAGTATTTT. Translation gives CASSSGQEPQYF.

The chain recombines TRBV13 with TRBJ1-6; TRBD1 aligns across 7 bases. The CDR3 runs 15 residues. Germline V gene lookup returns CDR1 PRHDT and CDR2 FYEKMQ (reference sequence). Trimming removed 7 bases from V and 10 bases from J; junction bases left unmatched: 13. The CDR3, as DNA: TGTGCCAGCACTGTACAGGGGAGTTATAGATCACCCCTCCACTTT. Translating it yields CASTVQGSYRSPLHF.

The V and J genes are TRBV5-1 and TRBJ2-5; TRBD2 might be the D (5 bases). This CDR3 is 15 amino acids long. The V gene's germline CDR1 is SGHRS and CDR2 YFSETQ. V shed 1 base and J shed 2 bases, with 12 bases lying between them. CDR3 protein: CASSLQGAEQETQYF. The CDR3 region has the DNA TGCGCCAGCAGCTTGCAAGGAGCGGAACAAGAGACCCAGTACTTC. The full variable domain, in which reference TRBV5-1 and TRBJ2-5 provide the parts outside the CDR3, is KAGVTQTPRYLIKTRGQQVTLSCSPISGHRSVSWYQQTPGQGLQFLFEYFSETQRNKGNFPGRFSGRQFSNSRSEMNVSTLELGDSALYLCASSLQGAEQETQYFGPGTRLLVL.

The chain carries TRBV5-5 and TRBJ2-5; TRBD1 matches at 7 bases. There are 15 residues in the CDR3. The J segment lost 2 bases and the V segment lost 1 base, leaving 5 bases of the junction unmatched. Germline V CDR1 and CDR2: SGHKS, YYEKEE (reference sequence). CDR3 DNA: TGTGCCAGCAGCTTGCGCCTGACAGGGCAAGAGACCCAGTACTTC. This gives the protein CASSLRLTGQETQYF.

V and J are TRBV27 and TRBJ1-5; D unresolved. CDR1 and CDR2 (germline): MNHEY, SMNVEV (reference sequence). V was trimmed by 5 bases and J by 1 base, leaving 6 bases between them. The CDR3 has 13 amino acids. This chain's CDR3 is CASSLQSNQPQHF. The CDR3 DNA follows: TGTGCCAGCAGTCTCCAGAGCAATCAGCCCCAGCATTTT.

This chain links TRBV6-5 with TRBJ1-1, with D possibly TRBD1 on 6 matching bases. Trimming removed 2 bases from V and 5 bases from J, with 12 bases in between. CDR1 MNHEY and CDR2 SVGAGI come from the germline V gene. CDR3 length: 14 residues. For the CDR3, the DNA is TGTGCCAGCAGTTACGTTACAGGGAGGACTGAAGCTTTCTTT. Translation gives CASSYVTGRTEAFF.